One T cell receptor beta chain is described in this entry. Its antigen is as yet unknown. Tumor samples were obtained before definitive surgery or chemotherapy. These data belong to a study of high-grade serous ovarian cancer treatment subgroups. Study results and limitations: CDR1 and CDR2 were left unanalyzed; analyses focused on CDR3. TCR clonal relatedness correlated positively with neoantigen level.

Only in-frame clones appear in the TCRdb table, and some are missing; sequencing was by immunoSEQ multiplex PCR. The sample has around 5,200 clones; roughly 80% are singletons. Looked up from germline, CDR1 is SQVTM and CDR2 is ANQGSEA. Trimming pared 4 bases from V and 3 bases from J, leaving 11 bases between. This CDR3 contains 13 residues. The chain employs TRBV29-1 and TRBJ2-3; tentatively, D is TRBD1 (6 bases). The specimen was tumor tissue. The TCR sequence derives from a human donor with high-grade serous ovarian cancer. CDR3 sequence reads: CSVGGTPTDTQYF. The CDR3 DNA reads TGCAGCGTTGGGGGGACACCTACAGATACGCAGTATTTT.